A single sample is the source of the 5 T cell receptor beta chains below, sequenced in a study of identical twins. In TCRdb, the 5' RACE reads were re-called with MiXCR into one record per CDR3 protein. The sample holds a few hundred thousand distinct CDR3 sequences, about 8.9% seen once. This sample also belongs to another study, concerning yellow fever vaccine responses in identical twins.

Sample: CD8+ T cells sorted from blood. These receptors were collected from a woman between 18 and 29 years old in good health.

This clonotype was counted a few times. The chain recombines TRBV11-2 with TRBJ2-1, with 9 bases matching TRBD1. CDR1 is SGHAT, CDR2 FQNNGV, per germline. The V and J ends lost 2 bases and 7 bases, in that order; junction bases with no gene match: 3. The length of the CDR3 is 14 residues. The chain's CDR3 is CASSLQDRGNEQFF. In nucleotides, the CDR3 is TGTGCCAGCAGCTTACAAGACAGGGGGAATGAGCAGTTCTTC.

The J gene is TRBJ1-2, the V gene TRBV12-3 or TRBV12-4; no definite D call. V dropped 1 base and J dropped 5 bases, with 8 bases sitting between them. The CDR3 is made up of 13 amino acids. The CDR3 DNA is TGTGCCAGCAGTTTAGGGGCCACTTATGGCTACACCTTC. Its protein product is CASSLGATYGYTF.

The rearrangement links TRBV7-9 to TRBJ1-5; TRBD1 matches 9 bases. The CDR3 is 15 residues long. The germline gives CDR1 SEHNR, CDR2 FQNEAQ (reference sequence). V shed 5 bases, J shed 4 bases, and the junction held 6 bases outside the gene matches. CDR3 coding DNA: TGTGCCAGCAGCGGGACGGGACAGGGAAATCAGCCCCAGCATTTT. It is translated as CASSGTGQGNQPQHF.

The V gene is TRBV15, the J gene TRBJ2-7, with a possible D match to TRBD2 (6 bases). Germline CDR1 reads LNHNV; CDR2 reads YYDKDF (reference sequence). Trimming shortened V by 4 bases and J by 7 bases, and 14 bases separated the two germline ends. The CDR3 has 13 amino acids. The CDR3 loop is CATSMTREWEQYF. CDR3 coding DNA: TGTGCCACCAGCATGACTAGGGAGTGGGAGCAGTACTTC. Combining the CDR3 with reference TRBV15 and TRBJ2-7 gives the whole variable domain DAMVIQNPRYQVTQFGKPVTLSCSQTLNHNVMYWYQQKSSQAPKLLFHYYDKDFNNEADTPDNFQSRRPNTSFCFLDIRSPGLGDTAMYLCATSMTREWEQYFGPGTRLTVT.

The CDR3: CASSQGQSKVYEQYF. The CDR3 region has the DNA TGTGCCAGCAGCCAAGGTCAGTCCAAGGTCTACGAGCAGTACTTC. This rearrangement joins TRBV4-2 to TRBJ2-7; D ambiguous. Germline V gene sequence: CDR1 LGHNA, CDR2 YNFKEQ. V was pared by 1 base and J by 3 bases, with 13 bases between. This CDR3 spans 15 amino acids.